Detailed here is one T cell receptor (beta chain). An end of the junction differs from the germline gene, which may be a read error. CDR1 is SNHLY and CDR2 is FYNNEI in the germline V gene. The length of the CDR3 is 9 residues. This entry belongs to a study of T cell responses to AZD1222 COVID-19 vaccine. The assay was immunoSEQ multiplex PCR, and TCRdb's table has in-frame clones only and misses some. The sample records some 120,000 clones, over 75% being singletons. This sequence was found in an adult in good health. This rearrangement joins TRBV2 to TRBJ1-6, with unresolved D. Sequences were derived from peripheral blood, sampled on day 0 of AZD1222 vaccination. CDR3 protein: CASSEVPEF. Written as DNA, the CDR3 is TGTGCCAGCAGTGAAGTTCCTGAGTTT.